This TCR beta chain was observed in a study of blood T cell repertoires in COVID-19. Clones were read by immunoSEQ multiplex PCR, and TCRdb kept only the in-frame ones, dropping some. The sample consists of 150,000 to 200,000 clones, 86% of them appearing once. Germline V CDR1 and CDR2: SGHTA, FQGNSA. This CDR3 comprises 15 residues. V dropped 4 bases and J dropped 0 bases, with 13 bases sitting between them. This chain links TRBV7-2 with TRBJ2-7; TRBD2 might be the D (7 bases). The specimen was peripheral blood. The clonotype originates from a woman older than 75 in a cohort sampled during active or convalescent COVID-19. In DNA, the CDR3 is TGTGCCAGCAGCTCCCGAGGGGGGGGCTCCTACGAGCAGTACTTC. As protein: CASSSRGGGSYEQYF.